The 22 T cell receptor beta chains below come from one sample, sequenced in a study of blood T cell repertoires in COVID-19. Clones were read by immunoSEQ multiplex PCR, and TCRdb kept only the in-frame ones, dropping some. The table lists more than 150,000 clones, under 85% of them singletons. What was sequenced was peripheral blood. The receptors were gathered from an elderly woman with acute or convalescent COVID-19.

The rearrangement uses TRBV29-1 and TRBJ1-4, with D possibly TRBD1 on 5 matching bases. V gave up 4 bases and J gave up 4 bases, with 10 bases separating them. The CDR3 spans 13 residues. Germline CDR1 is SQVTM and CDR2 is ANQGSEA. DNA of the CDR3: TGCAGCGTTGGACAGACACTTAATGAAAAACTGTTTTTT. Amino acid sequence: CSVGQTLNEKLFF.

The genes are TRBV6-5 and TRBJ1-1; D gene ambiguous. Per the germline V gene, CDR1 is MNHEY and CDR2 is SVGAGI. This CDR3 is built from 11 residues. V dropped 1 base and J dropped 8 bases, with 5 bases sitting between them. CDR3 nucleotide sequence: TGTGCCAGCAGTTACTTATCCGAAGCTTTCTTT. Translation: CASSYLSEAFF.

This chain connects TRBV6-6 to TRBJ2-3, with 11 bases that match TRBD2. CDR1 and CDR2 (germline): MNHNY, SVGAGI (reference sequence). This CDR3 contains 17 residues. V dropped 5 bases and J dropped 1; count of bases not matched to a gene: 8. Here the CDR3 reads CASSPHSSGGGTDTQYF. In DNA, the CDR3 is TGTGCCAGCAGTCCTCACAGTAGCGGGGGGGGCACAGATACGCAGTATTTT.

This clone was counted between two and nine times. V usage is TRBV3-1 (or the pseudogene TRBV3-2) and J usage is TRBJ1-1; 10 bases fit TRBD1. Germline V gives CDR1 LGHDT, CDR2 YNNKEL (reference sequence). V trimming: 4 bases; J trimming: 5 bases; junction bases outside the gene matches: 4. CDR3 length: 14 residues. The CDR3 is CASSLRQGATEAFF. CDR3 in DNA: TGTGCCAGCAGCCTCCGACAGGGGGCGACTGAAGCTTTCTTT.

The CDR3 is CATSRGTGQPQHF. The CDR3 DNA follows: TGTGCCACCAGCAGAGGAACCGGGCAGCCCCAGCATTTT. V usage is TRBV15 and J usage is TRBJ1-5; no clear D. Germline CDR1 is LNHNV and CDR2 is YYDKDF (reference sequence). The CDR3 sequence is 13 residues long. The V gene lost 1 base and the J gene lost 7 bases, with 8 bases spanning the gap.

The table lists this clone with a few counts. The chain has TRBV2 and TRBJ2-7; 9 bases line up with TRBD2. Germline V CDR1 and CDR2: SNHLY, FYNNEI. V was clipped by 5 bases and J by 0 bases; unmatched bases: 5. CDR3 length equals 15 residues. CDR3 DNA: TGTGCCAGCAGTAGAAGCGGGGGGCCCTCCTACGAGCAGTACTTC. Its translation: CASSRSGGPSYEQYF.

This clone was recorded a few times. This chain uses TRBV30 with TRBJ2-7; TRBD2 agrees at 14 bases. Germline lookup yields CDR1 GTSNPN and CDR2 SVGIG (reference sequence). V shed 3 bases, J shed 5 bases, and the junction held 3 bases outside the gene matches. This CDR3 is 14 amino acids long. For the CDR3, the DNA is TGTGCCTGGAGGGGACTAGCGGGAGCCCACGAGCAGTACTTC. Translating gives CAWRGLAGAHEQYF.

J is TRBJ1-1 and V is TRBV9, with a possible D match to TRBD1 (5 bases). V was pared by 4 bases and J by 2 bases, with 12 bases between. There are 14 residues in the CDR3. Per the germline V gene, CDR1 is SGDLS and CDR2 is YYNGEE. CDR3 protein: CASSKGTSNTEAFF. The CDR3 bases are TGTGCCAGCAGCAAGGGGACTTCTAACACTGAAGCTTTCTTT.

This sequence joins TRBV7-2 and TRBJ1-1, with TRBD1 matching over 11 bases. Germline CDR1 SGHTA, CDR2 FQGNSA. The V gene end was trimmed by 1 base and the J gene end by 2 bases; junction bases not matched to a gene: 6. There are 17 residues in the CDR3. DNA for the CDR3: TGTGCCAGCAGCTTAGTAGGGACAGGGGGAGGAAACACTGAAGCTTTCTTT. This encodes CASSLVGTGGGNTEAFF.

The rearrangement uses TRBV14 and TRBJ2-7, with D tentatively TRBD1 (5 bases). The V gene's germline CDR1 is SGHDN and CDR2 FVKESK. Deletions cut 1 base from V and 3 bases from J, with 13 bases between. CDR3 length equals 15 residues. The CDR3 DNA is TGTGCCAGCAGCCAAGCTTCAGGGCCGGGCTACGAGCAGTACTTC. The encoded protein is CASSQASGPGYEQYF.

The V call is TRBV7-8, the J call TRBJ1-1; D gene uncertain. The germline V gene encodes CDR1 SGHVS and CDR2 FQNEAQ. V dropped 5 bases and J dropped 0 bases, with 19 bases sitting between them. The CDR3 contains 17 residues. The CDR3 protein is CASSPISGQIMNTEAFF. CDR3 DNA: TGTGCCAGCAGCCCTATCTCGGGTCAAATAATGAACACTGAAGCTTTCTTT. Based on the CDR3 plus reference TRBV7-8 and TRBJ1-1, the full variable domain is GAGVSQSPRYKVAKRGQDVALRCDPISGHVSLFWYQQALGQGPEFLTYFQNEAQLDKSGLPSDRFFAERPEGSVSTLKIQRTQQEDSAVYLCASSPISGQIMNTEAFFGQGTRLTVV.

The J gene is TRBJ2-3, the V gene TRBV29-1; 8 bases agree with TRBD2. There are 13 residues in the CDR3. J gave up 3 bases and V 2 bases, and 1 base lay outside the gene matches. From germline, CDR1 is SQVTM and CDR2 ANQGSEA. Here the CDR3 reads CSVERGGTDTQYF. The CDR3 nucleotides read TGCAGCGTTGAACGGGGGGGGACAGATACGCAGTATTTT.

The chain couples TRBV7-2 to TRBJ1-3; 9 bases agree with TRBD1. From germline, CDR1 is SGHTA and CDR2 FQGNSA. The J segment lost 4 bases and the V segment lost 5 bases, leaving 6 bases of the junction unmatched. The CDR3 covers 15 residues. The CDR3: CASSPDRGAGNTIYF. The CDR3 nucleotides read TGTGCCAGCAGCCCCGACAGGGGGGCGGGAAACACCATATATTTT.

The chain's CDR3 is CASSMGQGYSNQPQHF. The CDR3 DNA follows: TGTGCCAGTAGTATGGGACAGGGGTATAGCAATCAGCCCCAGCATTTT. The chain recombines TRBV19 with TRBJ1-5; TRBD1 aligns across 10 bases. This CDR3 comprises 16 residues. The germline CDR1 and CDR2 sequences are LNHDA and SQIVND (reference sequence). V was pared by 3 bases and J by 0 bases, with 2 bases of the junction left unmatched.

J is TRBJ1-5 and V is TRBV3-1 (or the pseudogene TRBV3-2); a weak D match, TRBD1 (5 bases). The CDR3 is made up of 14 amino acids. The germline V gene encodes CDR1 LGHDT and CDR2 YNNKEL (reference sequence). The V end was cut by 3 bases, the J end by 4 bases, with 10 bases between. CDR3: CASSHGAWNQPQHF. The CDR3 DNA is TGTGCCAGCAGCCATGGGGCATGGAATCAGCCCCAGCATTTT.

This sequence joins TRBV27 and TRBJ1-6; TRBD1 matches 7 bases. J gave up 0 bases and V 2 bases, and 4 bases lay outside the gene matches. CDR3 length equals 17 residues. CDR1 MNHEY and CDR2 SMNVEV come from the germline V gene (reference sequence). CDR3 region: CASSLGGGYSYNSPLHF. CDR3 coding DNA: TGTGCCAGCAGTTTAGGAGGGGGCTACTCCTATAATTCACCCCTCCACTTT.

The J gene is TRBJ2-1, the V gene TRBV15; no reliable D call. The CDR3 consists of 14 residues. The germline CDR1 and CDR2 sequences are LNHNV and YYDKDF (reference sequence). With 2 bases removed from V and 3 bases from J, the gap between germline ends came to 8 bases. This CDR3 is CATSRIQNYNEQFF. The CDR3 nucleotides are TGTGCCACCAGCAGAATACAAAACTACAATGAGCAGTTCTTC.

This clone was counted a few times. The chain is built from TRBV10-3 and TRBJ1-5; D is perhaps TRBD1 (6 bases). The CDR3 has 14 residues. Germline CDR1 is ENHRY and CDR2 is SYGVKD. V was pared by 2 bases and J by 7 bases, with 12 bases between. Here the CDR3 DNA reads TGTGCCATCAGTGAGGATGGGGGCGGACAGCCCCAGCATTTT. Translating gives CAISEDGGGQPQHF.

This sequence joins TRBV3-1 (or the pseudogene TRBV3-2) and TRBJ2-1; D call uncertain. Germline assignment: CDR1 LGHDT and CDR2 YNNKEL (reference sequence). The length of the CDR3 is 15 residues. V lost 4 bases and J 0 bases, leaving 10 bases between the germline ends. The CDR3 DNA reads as TGTGCCAGCAGCCCCGGAGTCTACTCCTACAATGAGCAGTTCTTC. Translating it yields CASSPGVYSYNEQFF.

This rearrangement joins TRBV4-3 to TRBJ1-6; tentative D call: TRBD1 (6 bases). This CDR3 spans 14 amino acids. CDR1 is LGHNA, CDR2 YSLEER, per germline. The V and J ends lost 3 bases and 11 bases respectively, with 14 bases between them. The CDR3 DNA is TGCGCCAGCAGCCAGGCGACGCAGGGGACACCCCTCCACTTT. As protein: CASSQATQGTPLHF.

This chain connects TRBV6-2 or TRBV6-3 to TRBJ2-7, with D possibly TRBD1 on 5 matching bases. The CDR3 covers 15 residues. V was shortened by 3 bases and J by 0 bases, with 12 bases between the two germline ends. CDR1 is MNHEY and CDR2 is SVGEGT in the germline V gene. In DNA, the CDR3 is TGTGCCAGCAGTTATCCGGGTGGGGCCTCCTACGAGCAGTACTTC. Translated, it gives CASSYPGGASYEQYF.

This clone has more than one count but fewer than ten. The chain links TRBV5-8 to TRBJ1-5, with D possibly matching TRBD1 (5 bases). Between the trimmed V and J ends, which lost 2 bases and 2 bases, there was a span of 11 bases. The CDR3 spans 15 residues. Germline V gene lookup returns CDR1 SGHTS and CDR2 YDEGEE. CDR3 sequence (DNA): TGTGCCAGCAGCTTTGGGGCAGTGGGCAATCAGCCCCAGCATTTT. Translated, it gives CASSFGAVGNQPQHF.